The 32 T cell receptor beta chains listed next were all sequenced from one sample in a study of shared clonotypes between healthy human individuals (dated by TCRdb to 2019 to 2021). Libraries came from the immunoSEQ multiplex PCR assay. Sourced from immuneACCESS, this table was stored by TCRdb with only in-frame sequences that have V and J called. A share of the clones is absent; for the studies checked, an unresolved V gene accounts for under half, and the remainder has no known explanation. Counted in this sample were around 2,000,000 clones; around 93% of them appeared once. The ten largest account for approximately 1.7% of the sample. CD8 naive samples were CD45RO-negative cells positively selected for CCR7, giving a CD45RA+CCR7+ population that excluded TemRA cells. Material for sequencing was naive CD8+ T cells from PBMCs. In the paper's terms, the cell subset or site label means: CD45RA+CCR7+. These TCRs come from a man aged 18 to 35 in good health. Some clones in this sample may be carry-over from other donors' samples.

The V and J genes are TRBV27 and TRBJ2-7; D not resolved. The CDR3 extends over 15 amino acids. CDR1 is MNHEY and CDR2 is SMNVEV in the germline V gene (reference sequence). Trimming took 6 bases from V and 6 from J, leaving 21 bases between them. CDR3 sequence (DNA): TGTGCCAGCAGGCAGCACATCGGACCCGACGGCGAGCAGTACTTC. It encodes CASRQHIGPDGEQYF.

As DNA, the CDR3 is TGTGCCAGTAGTATAGAATCGGGACCCCGGGCCGAAAAACTGTTTTTT. Translating gives CASSIESGPRAEKLFF. The gene calls are TRBV19 and TRBJ1-4; D is possibly TRBD1 (5 bases). Trimming stripped 0 bases from V and 8 bases from J, with 16 bases between. The CDR3 has 16 residues. Germline lookup yields CDR1 LNHDA and CDR2 SQIVND (reference sequence).

This clone was recorded only once. The chain recombines TRBV28 with TRBJ2-7; D might be TRBD1 (6 bases). CDR1 and CDR2 (germline): MDHEN, SYDVKM. V was shortened by 6 bases and J by 2 bases, with 23 bases between the two germline ends. The CDR3 loop spans 17 amino acids. The CDR3: CASSSNWDKGTTYEQYF. The CDR3, as DNA: TGTGCCAGCAGCTCAAATTGGGACAAGGGGACCACCTACGAGCAGTACTTC.

The gene calls are TRBV27 and TRBJ1-1, with D unclear. The CDR3 totals 14 residues. V lost 2 bases and J lost 0, with 7 bases in between. Germline assignment: CDR1 MNHEY and CDR2 SMNVEV (reference sequence). The CDR3: CASSLLAVNTEAFF. The CDR3 DNA is TGTGCCAGCAGTTTACTGGCCGTGAACACTGAAGCTTTCTTT.

In the case of this clone: The same CDR3 also results from other DNA sequences found in this sample. This chain connects TRBV11-2 to TRBJ1-2, with unresolved D. In germline, CDR1 is SGHAT, CDR2 FQNNGV. CDR3 length equals 13 residues. V shed 1 base and J shed 8 bases, with 11 bases lying between them. The CDR3 DNA sequence: TGTGCCAGCAGCTTAGGAGCTGGGTACGGCTACACCTTC. Its translation is CASSLGAGYGYTF. The full variable domain, completed using reference TRBV11-2 and TRBJ1-2, is EAGVAQSPRYKIIEKRQSVAFWCNPISGHATLYWYQQILGQGPKLLIQFQNNGVVDDSQLPKDRFSAERLKGVDSTLKIQPAKLEDSAVYLCASSLGAGYGYTFGSGTRLTVV.

Concerning this clone itself: The same CDR3 can be traced to other DNA sequences in this sample. The chain combines TRBV9 with TRBJ1-1; D is unresolved. Between the trimmed V and J ends, which lost 0 bases and 3 bases, there was a span of 6 bases. CDR1 and CDR2 from the germline V gene are SGDLS and YYNGEE. The CDR3 runs 13 residues. CDR3 coding DNA: TGTGCCAGCAGCGTAGGAGGTCACACTGAAGCTTTCTTT. Amino acids: CASSVGGHTEAFF.

This chain links TRBV19 with TRBJ2-7; TRBD1 agrees at 8 bases. J gave up 6 bases and V 6 bases, and 10 bases lay outside the gene matches. CDR3 size: 14 residues. The germline gives CDR1 LNHDA, CDR2 SQIVND (reference sequence). CDR3 DNA: TGTGCCAGTAGCGAGACAGGGGACACGGTCGAGCAGTACTTC. This translates into CASSETGDTVEQYF.

The chain is built from TRBV19 and TRBJ2-2; 15 bases agree with TRBD2. This CDR3 is 19 amino acids long. V gave up 9 bases and J gave up 6 bases; unmatched junction bases: 17. Germline lookup yields CDR1 LNHDA and CDR2 SQIVND (reference sequence). The chain's CDR3 is CASQNLRTSGRGTAGELFF. CDR3 nucleotide sequence: TGTGCCAGCCAGAACCTAAGGACTAGCGGGAGGGGCACCGCCGGGGAGCTGTTTTTT.

This clone was observed a single time. The chain is built from TRBV9 and TRBJ2-6; the match to TRBD2 covers 7 bases. The CDR3 spans 18 residues. Germline trimming cut 2 bases from V and 2 bases from J; bases unmatched to any gene: 10. Germline CDR1 SGDLS, CDR2 YYNGEE. The CDR3 loop is CASSVARAGGAGANVLTF. CDR3 nucleotides: TGTGCCAGCAGCGTCGCCCGGGCTGGGGGGGCTGGGGCCAACGTCCTGACTTTC.

This chain uses TRBV7-9 with TRBJ2-1; D uncertain. Trimming shortened V by 5 bases and J by 4 bases, and 6 bases separated the two germline ends. Germline V CDR1 and CDR2: SEHNR, FQNEAQ (reference sequence). This CDR3 has 12 residues. In DNA form, the CDR3 reads TGTGCCAGCAGCCAGCATTACAATGAGCAGTTCTTC. This translates into CASSQHYNEQFF.

V is TRBV7-8 and J is TRBJ2-7; TRBD2 aligns across 10 bases. Looked up from germline, CDR1 is SGHVS and CDR2 is FQNEAQ. The J segment lost 5 bases and the V segment lost 4 bases, leaving 5 bases of the junction unmatched. This CDR3 spans 14 amino acids. In DNA, the CDR3 is TGTGCCAGCAGCTCTAGCGGGAGAGGCCACGAGCAGTACTTC. As protein: CASSSSGRGHEQYF.

A word on this clone: Distinct nucleotide sequences in the sample also encode this CDR3. The J gene is TRBJ2-1, the V gene TRBV29-1; 8 nucleotides agree with TRBD1. CDR3 length: 13 residues. V shed 6 bases and J 2 bases; nucleotides not matched to a gene: 3. Germline loops: CDR1 SQVTM, CDR2 ANQGSEA. The CDR3 DNA is TGCAGCGTAGCAGGGGGCACCTACAATGAGCAGTTCTTC. Amino acids: CSVAGGTYNEQFF.

J is TRBJ2-1 and V is TRBV6-5; D is tentatively TRBD1 or TRBD2 (5 bases each). V was clipped by 0 bases and J by 12 bases, with 15 bases between them. The CDR3 is made up of 14 amino acids. CDR1 and CDR2 (germline): MNHEY, SVGAGI. The DNA for the CDR3 is TGTGCCAGCAGTTACTCAGTCGAGGGGTTCGGGCAGTTCTTC. This codes for CASSYSVEGFGQFF.

This clone was found once. The rearrangement links TRBV7-8 to TRBJ2-7; D is possibly TRBD2 (6 bases). The V end was cut by 8 bases, the J end by 1 base, with 21 bases between. Germline assignment: CDR1 SGHVS and CDR2 FQNEAQ. The CDR3 loop spans 16 amino acids. CDR3 amino acids: CASQSSPGLLSYEQYF. The CDR3, as DNA: TGTGCCAGCCAATCCTCGCCGGGACTGTTGTCCTACGAGCAGTACTTC.

The V call is TRBV27, the J call TRBJ1-2, with D tentatively TRBD1 (6 bases). V shed 6 bases and J shed 6 bases, with 14 bases lying between them. The CDR3 totals 13 residues. The germline CDR1 and CDR2 sequences are MNHEY and SMNVEV (reference sequence). In DNA form, the CDR3 reads TGTGCCAGCAGCAACACAGGGTTGAATGGCTACACCTTC. This codes for CASSNTGLNGYTF.

The rearrangement joins TRBV19 to TRBJ1-2; 7 bases agree with TRBD1. CDR1 and CDR2 (germline): LNHDA, SQIVND (reference sequence). V trimming: 4 bases; J trimming: 6 bases; junction bases outside the gene matches: 11. CDR3 length: 15 residues. CDR3 sequence: CASSTRPGQLDGYTF. The CDR3 DNA reads TGTGCCAGTAGTACGCGACCGGGACAGCTCGATGGCTACACCTTC.

Note on this clone: Since the CDR3 does not end with the conserved phenylalanine or tryptophan, this likely comes from a read error. Because the CDR3's place on the DNA is in doubt, the DNA is left out and the CDR3 is given as listed by TCRdb. The chain carries TRBV20-1 and TRBJ2-7; the table's D gene call, TRBD1, was not cross checked with the DNA. In germline, CDR1 is DFQATT, CDR2 SNEGSKA (reference sequence). Ends included, the CDR3 has 8 residues. The CDR3 sequence: CSATTGPI.

The chain couples TRBV4-1 to TRBJ2-7; 7 bases are shared with TRBD2. Germline CDR1 MGHRA, CDR2 YSYEKL. V shed 3 bases, J shed 1 base, and the junction held 9 bases outside the gene matches. The CDR3 loop spans 16 amino acids. The CDR3 region has the DNA TGCGCCAGCAGCCAGGGAACTAGCGCGAGATCCTACGAGCAGTACTTC. Amino acids: CASSQGTSARSYEQYF.

Concerning this clone: Other DNA sequences in the same sample also yield this CDR3. The chain combines TRBV27 with TRBJ2-7; D is possibly TRBD2 (6 bases). Per the germline V gene, CDR1 is MNHEY and CDR2 is SMNVEV (reference sequence). Deletions cut 5 bases from V and 0 bases from J, with 8 bases between. The CDR3 runs to 13 residues. Here the CDR3 DNA reads TGTGCCAGCAGTCCGCGGGGCTCCTACGAGCAGTACTTC. This encodes CASSPRGSYEQYF.

V is TRBV21-1 and J is TRBJ2-7; the table's D call, TRBD1, has no DNA check behind it. TRBV21-1 is a recognized pseudogene. This CDR3 is 15 amino acids long. The CDR3 protein is CASSKARTGAYEQYF. The CDR3 nucleotides are TGTGCCAGCAGCAAAGCGCGAACAGGCGCCTACGAGCAGTACTTC.

V gene TRBV19 combines with J gene TRBJ2-2, with D unresolved. CDR1 and CDR2 from the germline V gene are LNHDA and SQIVND (reference sequence). The CDR3 consists of 14 residues. V gave up 7 bases and J gave up 6 bases, with 15 bases separating them. The CDR3 is CASNQPGVSGELFF. The CDR3 DNA reads TGTGCCAGTAATCAGCCTGGAGTATCCGGGGAGCTGTTTTTT.

The chain carries TRBV19 and TRBJ1-5; D is undetermined. The germline V gene has CDR1 LNHDA and CDR2 SQIVND (reference sequence). Trimming took 8 bases from V and 5 from J, leaving 19 bases between them. The CDR3 is 15 residues long. The CDR3 region has the DNA TGTGCCAGTGCCCCGGAGATAGCGGAGTATCAGCCCCAGCATTTT. It is translated as CASAPEIAEYQPQHF.

The V call is TRBV9, the J call TRBJ2-7; possible D gene TRBD2, 6 bases. The V gene lost 4 bases and the J gene lost 2 bases, with 19 bases spanning the gap. The CDR3 runs to 16 residues. The germline V gene encodes CDR1 SGDLS and CDR2 YYNGEE. The CDR3 DNA reads as TGTGCCAGCAGCCCATTAGCGGTTAGTACTACCTACGAGCAGTACTTC. Translation gives CASSPLAVSTTYEQYF.

The rearrangement joins TRBV6-5 to TRBJ1-5, with 7 nucleotides matching TRBD1. CDR1 MNHEY and CDR2 SVGAGI come from the germline V gene. This CDR3 contains 15 residues. After removal of 6 bases from V and 6 bases from J, the junction contained 11 bases not matched to a gene. CDR3: CASSNNRGLSQPQHF. CDR3 coding DNA: TGTGCCAGCAGCAACAACAGGGGCCTCTCTCAGCCCCAGCATTTT.

The chain couples TRBV21-1 to TRBJ2-7; the D call TRBD1 from the table was never checked on the DNA. TRBV21-1 is a pseudogene locus. The CDR3 runs 15 residues. The CDR3 loop reads CASSPPDTQSYEQYF. In DNA, the CDR3 is TGTGCCAGCAGCCCTCCAGACACCCAATCCTACGAGCAGTACTTC.

V is TRBV29-1 and J is TRBJ2-1; D is undetermined. CDR3 size: 12 residues. Trimming removed 4 bases from V and 5 bases from J, with 9 bases in between. CDR1 SQVTM and CDR2 ANQGSEA come from the germline V gene. CDR3 amino acids: CSVVRQNNEQFF. The CDR3 bases are TGCAGCGTTGTGCGGCAGAACAATGAGCAGTTCTTC.

The chain combines TRBV9 with TRBJ2-7, with a possible D match to TRBD2 (6 bases). V lost 4 bases to trimming and J lost 3 bases, with 20 bases between them. The CDR3 runs to 16 residues. Germline CDR1 and CDR2: SGDLS and YYNGEE. The CDR3 nucleotides read TGTGCCAGCAGCCTTGGGTCTCGCGGGGCCAACTACGAGCAGTACTTC. It yields the protein CASSLGSRGANYEQYF.

This clone was detected only a few times. This chain links TRBV7-9 with TRBJ1-1; D is uncertain. The CDR3 has 14 amino acids. In germline, CDR1 is SEHNR, CDR2 FQNEAQ (reference sequence). V was cut by 1 base and J by 4 bases, with 10 bases left in between. CDR3 region: CASSLVVGPTEAFF. In DNA, the CDR3 is TGTGCCAGCAGCTTAGTGGTGGGTCCCACTGAAGCTTTCTTT.

For this clone: The sample has other DNA sequences that encode this CDR3 too. This chain uses TRBV9 with TRBJ2-7; D might be TRBD2 (6 bases). V was pared by 2 bases and J by 3 bases, with 12 bases between. The length of the CDR3 is 14 residues. Germline CDR1 is SGDLS and CDR2 is YYNGEE. DNA for the CDR3: TGTGCCAGCAGCGTTGGCGGGGCGGGCTACGAGCAGTACTTC. It encodes CASSVGGAGYEQYF.

The chain recombines TRBV5-1 with TRBJ1-1, with TRBD1 identical over 10 bases. This CDR3 has 15 amino acids. V shed 5 bases and J 1 base; nucleotides not matched to a gene: 5. Germline V gene lookup returns CDR1 SGHRS and CDR2 YFSETQ. The CDR3 is CASRRDRGGNTEAFF. In DNA, the CDR3 is TGCGCCAGCAGGCGGGACAGGGGAGGGAACACTGAAGCTTTCTTT.

This sequence joins TRBV15 and TRBJ1-2; the D gene is possibly TRBD1 (5 bases). The CDR3 extends over 14 amino acids. V was pared by 1 base and J by 6 bases, with 12 bases between. Germline V gene sequence: CDR1 LNHNV, CDR2 YYDKDF (reference sequence). The CDR3 nucleotides read TGTGCCACCAGCAGAGTGCGGGACCTCAATGGCTACACCTTC. Its protein is CATSRVRDLNGYTF.

The genes are TRBV4-1 and TRBJ2-1; TRBD2 agrees at 9 bases. The CDR3 contains 15 residues. The ends lost 4 bases at V and 6 bases at J; junction bases unmatched: 7. The germline CDR1 and CDR2 sequences are MGHRA and YSYEKL. In DNA form, the CDR3 reads TGCGCCAGCAGCCCCAGCGGGAGGTTTCCCAATGAGCAGTTCTTC. Protein: CASSPSGRFPNEQFF.